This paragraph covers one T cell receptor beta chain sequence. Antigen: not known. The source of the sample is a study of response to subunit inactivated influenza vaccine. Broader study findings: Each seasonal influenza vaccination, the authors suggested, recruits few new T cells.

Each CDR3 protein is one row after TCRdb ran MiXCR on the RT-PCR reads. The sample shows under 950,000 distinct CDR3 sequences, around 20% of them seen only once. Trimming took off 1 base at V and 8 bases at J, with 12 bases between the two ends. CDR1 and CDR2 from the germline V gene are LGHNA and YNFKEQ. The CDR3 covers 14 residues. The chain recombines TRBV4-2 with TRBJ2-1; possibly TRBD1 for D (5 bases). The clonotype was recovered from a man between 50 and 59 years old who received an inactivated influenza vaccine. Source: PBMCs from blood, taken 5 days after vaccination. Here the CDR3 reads CASSQVGQGHEQFF. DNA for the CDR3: TGTGCCAGCAGCCAAGTAGGGCAGGGCCATGAGCAGTTCTTC.